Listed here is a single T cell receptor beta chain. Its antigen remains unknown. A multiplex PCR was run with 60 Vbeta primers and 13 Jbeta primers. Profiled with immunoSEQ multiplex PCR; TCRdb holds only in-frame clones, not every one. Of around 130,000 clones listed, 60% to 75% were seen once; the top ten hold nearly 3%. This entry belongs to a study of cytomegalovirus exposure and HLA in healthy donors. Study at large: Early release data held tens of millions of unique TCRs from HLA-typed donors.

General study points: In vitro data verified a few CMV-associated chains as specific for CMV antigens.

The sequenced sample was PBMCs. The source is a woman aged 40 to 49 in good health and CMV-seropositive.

The CDR3 nucleotides are TGTGCCAGCAGCCAAAGAGGACAGGGGGGCTACAATGAGCAGTTCTTC. Its protein product is CASSQRGQGGYNEQFF. The V and J genes are TRBV14 and TRBJ2-1; 10 bases fit TRBD1. The CDR3 covers 16 residues. V trimming: 2 bases; J trimming: 3 bases; junction bases outside the gene matches: 4. Germline CDR1 is SGHDN and CDR2 is FVKESK.